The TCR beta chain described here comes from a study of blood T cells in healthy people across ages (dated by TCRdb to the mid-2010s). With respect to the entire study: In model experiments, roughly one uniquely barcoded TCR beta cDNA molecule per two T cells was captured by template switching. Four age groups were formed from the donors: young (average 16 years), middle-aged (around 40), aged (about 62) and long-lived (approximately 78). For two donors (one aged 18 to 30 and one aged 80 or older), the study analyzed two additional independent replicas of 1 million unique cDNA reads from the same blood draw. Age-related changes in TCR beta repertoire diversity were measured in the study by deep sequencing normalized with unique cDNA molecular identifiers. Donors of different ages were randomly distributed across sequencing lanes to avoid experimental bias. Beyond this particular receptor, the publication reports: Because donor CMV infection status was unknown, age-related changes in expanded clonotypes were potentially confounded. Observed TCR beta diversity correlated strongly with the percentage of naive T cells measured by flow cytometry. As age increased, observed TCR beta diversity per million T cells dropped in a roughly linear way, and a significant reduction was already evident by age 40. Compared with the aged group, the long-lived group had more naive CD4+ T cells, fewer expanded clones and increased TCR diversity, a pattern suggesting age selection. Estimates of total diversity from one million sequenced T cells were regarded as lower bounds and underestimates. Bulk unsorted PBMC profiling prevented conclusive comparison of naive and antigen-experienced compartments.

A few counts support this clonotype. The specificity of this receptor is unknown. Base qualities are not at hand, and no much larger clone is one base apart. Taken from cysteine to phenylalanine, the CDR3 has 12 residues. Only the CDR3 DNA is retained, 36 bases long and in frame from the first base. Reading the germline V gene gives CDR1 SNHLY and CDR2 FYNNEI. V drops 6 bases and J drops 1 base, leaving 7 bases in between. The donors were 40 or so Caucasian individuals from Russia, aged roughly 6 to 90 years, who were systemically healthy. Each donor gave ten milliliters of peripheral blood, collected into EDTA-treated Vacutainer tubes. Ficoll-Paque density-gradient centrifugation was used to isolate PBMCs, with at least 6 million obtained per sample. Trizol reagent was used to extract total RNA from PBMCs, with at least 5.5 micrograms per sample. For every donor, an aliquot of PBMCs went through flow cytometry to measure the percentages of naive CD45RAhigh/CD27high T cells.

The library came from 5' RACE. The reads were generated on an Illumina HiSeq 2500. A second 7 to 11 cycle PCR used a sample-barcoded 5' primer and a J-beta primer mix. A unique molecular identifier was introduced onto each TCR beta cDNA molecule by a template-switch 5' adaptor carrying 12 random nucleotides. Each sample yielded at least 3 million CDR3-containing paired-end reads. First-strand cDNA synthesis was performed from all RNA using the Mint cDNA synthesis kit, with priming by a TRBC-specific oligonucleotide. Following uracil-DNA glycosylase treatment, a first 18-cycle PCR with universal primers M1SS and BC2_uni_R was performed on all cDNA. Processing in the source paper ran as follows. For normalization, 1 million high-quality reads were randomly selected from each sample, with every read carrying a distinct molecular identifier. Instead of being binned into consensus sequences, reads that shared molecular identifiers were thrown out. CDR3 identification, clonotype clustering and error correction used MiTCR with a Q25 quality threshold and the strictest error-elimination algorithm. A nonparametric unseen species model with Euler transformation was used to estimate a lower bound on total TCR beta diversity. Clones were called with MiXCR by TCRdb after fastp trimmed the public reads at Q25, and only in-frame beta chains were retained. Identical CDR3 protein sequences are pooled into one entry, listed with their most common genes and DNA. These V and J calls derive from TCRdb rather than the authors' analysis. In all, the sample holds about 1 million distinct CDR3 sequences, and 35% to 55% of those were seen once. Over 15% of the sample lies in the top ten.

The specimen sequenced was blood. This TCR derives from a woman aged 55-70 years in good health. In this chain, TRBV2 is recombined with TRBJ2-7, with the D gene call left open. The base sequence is TGTGCCAGCAGAAGGGAATCCTACGAGCAGTACTTC. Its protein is CASRRESYEQYF. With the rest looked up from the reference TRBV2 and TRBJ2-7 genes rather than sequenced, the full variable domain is EPEVTQTPSHQVTQMGQEVILRCVPISNHLYFYWYRQILGQKVEFLVSFYNNEISEKSEIFDDQFSVERPDGSNFTLKIRSTKLEDSAMYFCASRRESYEQYFGPGTRLTVT.